The present T cell receptor (beta chain) was sequenced within a study of T-cell memory formation after mild COVID-19. One entry per CDR3 protein, called by TCRdb with MiXCR from the 5' RACE reads. Of hundreds of thousands of distinct CDR3 sequences listed, around a sixth are singletons. The CDR3 length is 14 residues. Germline V gene sequence: CDR1 SGHAT, CDR2 FQNNGV. Trimming pared 0 bases from V and 9 bases from J, leaving 12 bases between. In its sample, this clonotype was seen a few times. The TCR comes from a young man who had mild COVID-19 (a few samples of this study predate the infection). Cell type and time point are not known. This chain links TRBV11-2 with TRBJ2-1; the D is unclear. The sample comprised PBMCs or a T cell subset sorted from them (not recorded which). DNA of the CDR3: TGTGCCAGCAGCTTAGATCGGCTTTCTGGTGAGCAGTTCTTC. Its translation: CASSLDRLSGEQFF.